The next 24 T cell receptor beta chains were all read from a single sample in a study of beta chain features in type 1 diabetes. Regarding the study as a whole: Across all four CD4+ subsets, people with type 1 diabetes showed modestly shorter TCRB CDR3s.

These receptors have no identified antigens. Investigators reverse transcribed all isolated RNA, so they sequenced expressed TCRB transcripts. Some clones are missing from TCRdb's copy, which holds only in-frame ones; the method was immunoSEQ multiplex PCR. The sample shows about 650,000 clones, 9.5% to 15% of them seen only once. Sequencing input: naive CD4+ T cells from blood. These receptors came from a young man with type 1 diabetes.

Comments on this clone: At the DNA level, this CDR3 is encoded by other sequences in the same sample as well. The rearrangement links TRBV29-1 to TRBJ2-7, with a tentative D call TRBD1 (6 bases). The CDR3 extends over 12 amino acids. The germline V gene encodes CDR1 SQVTM and CDR2 ANQGSEA. The V end lost 5 bases, the J end lost 3 bases, and 11 bases lay between the germline ends. The CDR3 loop is CSVPGQGYEQYF. CDR3 nucleotides: TGCAGCGTTCCGGGACAAGGCTACGAGCAGTACTTC.

CDR3 loop: CASSKGLSSYNSPLHF. CDR3 nucleotide sequence: TGTGCCAGCAGTAAGGGGCTCAGCTCCTATAATTCACCCCTCCACTTT. This chain joins TRBV13 and TRBJ1-6; D might be TRBD1 (5 bases). The CDR3 sequence is 16 residues long. V lost 6 bases, J lost 0 bases, and 12 bases lay in between. In germline, CDR1 is PRHDT, CDR2 FYEKMQ (reference sequence). Variable domain in full (rest from reference TRBV13 and TRBJ1-6): AAGVIQSPRHLIKEKRETATLKCYPIPRHDTVYWYQQGPGQDPQFLISFYEKMQSDKGSIPDRFSAQQFSDYHSELNMSSLELGDSALYFCASSKGLSSYNSPLHFGNGTRLTVT.

V is TRBV6-6 and J is TRBJ2-7; TRBD1 matches 11 bases. Germline CDR1 reads MNHNY; CDR2 reads SVGAGI (reference sequence). The V gene end was trimmed by 2 bases and the J gene end by 5 bases; junction bases not matched to a gene: 5. The CDR3 covers 15 residues. CDR3 nucleotides: TGTGCCAGCAGTTACCTGGGACAGGGGGACAACGAGCAGTACTTC. It is translated as CASSYLGQGDNEQYF.

This clone has more than one count but fewer than ten. The chain employs TRBV5-1 and TRBJ2-5, with TRBD2 matching 11 bases. CDR3 length: 15 amino acids. Germline lookup yields CDR1 SGHRS and CDR2 YFSETQ. Trimming cost V 5 bases and J 1 base; bases outside gene matches: 4. CDR3 sequence: CASRVGTSGQETQYF. The CDR3 DNA reads as TGCGCCAGCAGGGTGGGGACTAGCGGCCAAGAGACCCAGTACTTC.

The gene calls are TRBV6-5 and TRBJ1-2; 7 positions agree with TRBD1. From germline, CDR1 is MNHEY and CDR2 SVGAGI. The V gene end was trimmed by 1 base and the J gene end by 0 bases; junction bases not matched to a gene: 5. This CDR3 is built from 16 residues. CDR3 residues: CASSYFSGTANYGYTF. DNA for the CDR3: TGTGCCAGCAGTTACTTCTCCGGGACAGCTAACTATGGCTACACCTTC.

This clone was seen more than once but under ten times. The rearrangement uses TRBV2 and TRBJ2-1, with a tentative D call TRBD1 (5 bases). CDR1 and CDR2 from the germline V gene are SNHLY and FYNNEI. Trimming left V 2 bases short and J 14 bases short, with 13 bases between. The CDR3 extends over 12 amino acids. The CDR3 bases are TGTGCCAGCAGTGAAACAGGTCAGGGAAAGTTCTTC. It yields the protein CASSETGQGKFF.

The gene calls are TRBV5-6 and TRBJ2-5; D unresolved. V gave up 1 base and J gave up 1 base, with 8 bases separating them. CDR3 length equals 14 residues. Germline V gene lookup returns CDR1 SGHDT and CDR2 YYEEEE. The CDR3 nucleotides are TGTGCCAGCAGCTTGTGGGCGGTCCAAGAGACCCAGTACTTC. Its protein product is CASSLWAVQETQYF.

The rearrangement uses TRBV29-1 and TRBJ1-1, with 9 nucleotides matching TRBD1. Germline V gene sequence: CDR1 SQVTM, CDR2 ANQGSEA. This CDR3 spans 17 amino acids. V trimming: 6 bases; J trimming: 2 bases; junction bases outside the gene matches: 16. The CDR3 loop is CSVAPGQGPWSNTEAFF. CDR3 nucleotide sequence: TGCAGCGTCGCTCCGGGACAGGGCCCATGGAGCAACACTGAAGCTTTCTTT.

This clone was seen only a few times. The gene calls are TRBV5-6 and TRBJ1-2, with D unresolved. Germline CDR1 and CDR2: SGHDT and YYEEEE. Trimming took off 4 bases at V and 4 bases at J, with 14 bases between the two ends. This CDR3 is 14 amino acids long. The CDR3 region is CASSGGYNLYGYTF. CDR3 nucleotide sequence: TGTGCCAGCAGCGGCGGATACAATCTCTATGGCTACACCTTC.

The table lists this clone with a few counts. The J gene is TRBJ1-2, the V gene TRBV18; 7 nucleotides align to TRBD1. After removal of 3 bases from V and 2 bases from J, the junction contained 3 bases not matched to a gene. Germline V gene data show CDR1 as KGHSH and CDR2 as LQKENI. This CDR3 region has 14 residues. The CDR3 region is CASSPGQSNYGYTF. The CDR3 DNA is TGTGCCAGCTCACCGGGACAGTCCAACTATGGCTACACCTTC.

This chain links TRBV7-2 with TRBJ2-7, with D hard to call. This CDR3 contains 14 residues. Trimming took off 1 base at V and 0 bases at J, with 7 bases between the two ends. Germline CDR1 is SGHTA and CDR2 is FQGNSA. CDR3 in amino acids: CASSLVADSYEQYF. CDR3 DNA: TGTGCCAGCAGCTTAGTGGCAGACTCCTACGAGCAGTACTTC. The whole variable domain, filled in from reference TRBV7-2 and TRBJ2-7, reads GAGVSQSPSNKVTEKGKDVELRCDPISGHTALYWYRQSLGQGLEFLIYFQGNSAPDKSGLPSDRFSAERTGGSVSTLTIQRTQQEDSAVYLCASSLVADSYEQYFGPGTRLTVT.

V usage is TRBV6-6 and J usage is TRBJ2-3; 7 bases line up with TRBD1. CDR3 length: 16 amino acids. The germline V gene encodes CDR1 MNHNY and CDR2 SVGAGI (reference sequence). V shed 6 bases and J 2 bases; nucleotides not matched to a gene: 11. In DNA, the CDR3 is TGTGCCAGCAGATCCCACCGGGACAGAAACACAGATACGCAGTATTTT. Translation: CASRSHRDRNTDTQYF.

The chain has TRBV2 and TRBJ1-1; D is perhaps TRBD1 (6 bases). Trimming cost V 3 bases and J 3 bases, with 11 bases left between them. The CDR3 is made up of 14 amino acids. Germline V gene sequence: CDR1 SNHLY, CDR2 FYNNEI. CDR3 nucleotides: TGTGCCAGCAGTGATAGGGGGGCTTACACTGAAGCTTTCTTT. Translation: CASSDRGAYTEAFF.

The rearrangement uses TRBV28 and TRBJ1-1, with unresolved D. In germline, CDR1 is MDHEN, CDR2 SYDVKM. Trimming removed 8 bases at V and 4 bases at J, with 11 bases between. The CDR3 contains 12 residues. The CDR3: CASVPTGTEAFF. The CDR3 region has the DNA TGTGCCAGCGTTCCCACTGGCACTGAAGCTTTCTTT.

V and J are TRBV6-5 and TRBJ2-7, with 8 bases that match TRBD1. The length of the CDR3 is 16 residues. Losses at the gene ends were 2 bases for V and 0 bases for J; bases not matched to a gene: 6. The germline CDR1 and CDR2 sequences are MNHEY and SVGAGI. Here the CDR3 DNA reads TGTGCCAGCAGTTACCAACCGGGACAGGTCTCCTACGAGCAGTACTTC. Translation: CASSYQPGQVSYEQYF.

This clone was picked up one time. V is TRBV6-5 and J is TRBJ2-5; TRBD1 might be the D (5 bases). V was clipped by 3 bases and J by 5 bases, with 16 bases between them. Germline CDR1 and CDR2: MNHEY and SVGAGI. CDR3 length: 15 amino acids. The CDR3 here is CASSYTADRRETQYF. CDR3 DNA: TGTGCCAGCAGTTATACAGCAGACAGACGGGAGACCCAGTACTTC.

The CDR3 DNA reads TGCGCCAGCAGCTTGGCCAGGACAGGGGGCGCTTATGGCTACACCTTC. Encoded protein: CASSLARTGGAYGYTF. The rearrangement joins TRBV5-1 to TRBJ1-2, with 11 bases aligning to TRBD1. The ends lost 0 bases at V and 5 bases at J; junction bases unmatched: 6. Per the germline V gene, CDR1 is SGHRS and CDR2 is YFSETQ. This CDR3 has 16 amino acids. Complete variable domain (other parts from reference TRBV5-1 and TRBJ1-2): KAGVTQTPRYLIKTRGQQVTLSCSPISGHRSVSWYQQTPGQGLQFLFEYFSETQRNKGNFPGRFSGRQFSNSRSEMNVSTLELGDSALYLCASSLARTGGAYGYTFGSGTRLTVV.

This clone was detected only a few times. This chain links TRBV6-5 with TRBJ2-6, with TRBD1 as a possible D gene (6 bases). In germline, CDR1 is MNHEY, CDR2 SVGAGI. With 5 bases removed from V and 13 bases from J, the gap between germline ends came to 18 bases. CDR3 length: 14 amino acids. The CDR3 loop reads CASSGQSQSWVLTF. In DNA form, the CDR3 reads TGTGCCAGCAGTGGACAGAGCCAGTCGTGGGTCCTGACTTTC.

J is TRBJ2-1 and V is TRBV5-1; 9 bases align to TRBD2. This CDR3 spans 13 amino acids. With V trimmed by 4 bases and J by 9 bases, 5 bases remained unmatched. Germline V gives CDR1 SGHRS, CDR2 YFSETQ. The CDR3 bases are TGCGCCAGCAGCCCGCCGCGGGGGGGTGAGCAGTTCTTC. Translation: CASSPPRGGEQFF.

This chain links TRBV9 with TRBJ2-3; D is ambiguous. The CDR3 length is 15 residues. The germline gives CDR1 SGDLS, CDR2 YYNGEE. V lost 6 bases, J lost 3 bases, and 17 bases lay in between. The CDR3: CASTPNPTPTDTQYF. CDR3 DNA sequence: TGTGCCAGCACCCCCAACCCGACGCCAACAGATACGCAGTATTTT.

The chain uses TRBV30 and TRBJ2-5; D is uncertain. This CDR3 is built from 10 residues. The germline V gene has CDR1 GTSNPN and CDR2 SVGIG (reference sequence). Between the trimmed V and J ends, which lost 5 bases and 5 bases, there was a span of 6 bases. The CDR3 reads CAWGWETQYF. The CDR3 DNA reads as TGTGCCTGGGGTTGGGAGACCCAGTACTTC.

The gene calls are TRBV11-2 and TRBJ2-1; 8 nucleotides align to TRBD2. CDR1 is SGHAT and CDR2 is FQNNGV in the germline V gene. Unmatched junction bases numbered 11, after V lost 4 bases and J lost 9 bases. The CDR3 runs to 15 residues. The CDR3 loop reads CASSSGGTPSREQFF. In DNA, the CDR3 is TGTGCCAGCAGCTCGGGGGGGACGCCCTCCCGTGAGCAGTTCTTC.

CDR3 DNA sequence: TGTGCCACGGACAGGGGGAACACTGAAGCTTTCTTT. The encoded protein is CATDRGNTEAFF. The chain has TRBV10-3 and TRBJ1-1, with TRBD1 matching over 9 bases. CDR1 ENHRY and CDR2 SYGVKD come from the germline V gene. V gave up 10 bases and J gave up 1 base; unmatched junction bases: 1. CDR3 length: 12 residues.

This chain uses TRBV10-3 with TRBJ2-7; perhaps TRBD1 as D (6 bases). CDR1 and CDR2 from the germline V gene are ENHRY and SYGVKD. Trimming removed 0 bases at V and 5 bases at J, with 11 bases between. The CDR3 totals 14 residues. The CDR3 loop reads CAISESTGNHEQYF. DNA for the CDR3: TGTGCCATCAGTGAGTCTACAGGGAACCACGAGCAGTACTTC.